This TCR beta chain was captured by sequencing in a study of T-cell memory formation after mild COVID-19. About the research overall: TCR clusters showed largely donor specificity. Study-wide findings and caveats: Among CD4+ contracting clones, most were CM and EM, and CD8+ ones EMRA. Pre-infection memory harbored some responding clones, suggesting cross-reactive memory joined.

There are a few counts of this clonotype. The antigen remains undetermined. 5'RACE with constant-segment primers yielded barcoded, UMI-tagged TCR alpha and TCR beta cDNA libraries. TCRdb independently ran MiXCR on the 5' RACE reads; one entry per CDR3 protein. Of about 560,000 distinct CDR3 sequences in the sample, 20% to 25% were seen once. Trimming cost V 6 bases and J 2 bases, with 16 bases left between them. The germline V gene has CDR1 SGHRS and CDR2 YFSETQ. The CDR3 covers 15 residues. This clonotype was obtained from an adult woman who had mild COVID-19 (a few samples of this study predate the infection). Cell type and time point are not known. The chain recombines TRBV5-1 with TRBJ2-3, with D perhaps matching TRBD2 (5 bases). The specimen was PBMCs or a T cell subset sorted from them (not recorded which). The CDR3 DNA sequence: TGCGCCAGCACCCAGCGGAGCGGATACACAGATACGCAGTATTTT. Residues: CASTQRSGYTDTQYF.